This T cell receptor beta chain was observed in a study of blood T cells in healthy people across ages. This clonotype came up a few times. Its target is unknown. General study findings and limits: Roughly linear declines in TCR beta diversity per million T cells occurred with age. Long-lived donors carried more naive CD4+ cells and greater diversity than aged donors.

Primed by a sample-barcoded 5' primer and a J-beta primer mix, a second PCR proceeded for 7 to 11 cycles. Every cDNA molecule carried a tag from a template-switch adaptor bearing 12 random nucleotides. One entry per CDR3 protein results from TCRdb running MiXCR on the 5' RACE reads. The sample has more than 750,000 distinct CDR3 sequences, 25% to 30% seen once. V dropped 4 bases and J dropped 10 bases, with 14 bases sitting between them. Germline V gives CDR1 SGHDN, CDR2 FVKESK. The CDR3 spans 12 residues. The data also belong to a second study, concerning T cells of mothers and their children. That paper notes: Whatever RNA was extracted went entirely into cDNA synthesis, at roughly 1.5 ug per 15 ul.

The sequence derives from a woman aged 40-49 years in good health. The V call is TRBV14, the J call TRBJ2-7, with D perhaps matching TRBD1 or TRBD2 (5 bases each). The material sequenced was blood. CDR3 coding DNA: TGTGCCAGCAGCCGGGGGTCAGCGAAACAGTACTTC. This translates into CASSRGSAKQYF. The variable domain in full, completed from reference TRBV14 and TRBJ2-7, reads EAGVTQFPSHSVIEKGQTVTLRCDPISGHDNLYWYRRVMGKEIKFLLHFVKESKQDESGMPNNRFLAERTGGTYSTLKVQPAELEDSGVYFCASSRGSAKQYFGPGTRLTVT.